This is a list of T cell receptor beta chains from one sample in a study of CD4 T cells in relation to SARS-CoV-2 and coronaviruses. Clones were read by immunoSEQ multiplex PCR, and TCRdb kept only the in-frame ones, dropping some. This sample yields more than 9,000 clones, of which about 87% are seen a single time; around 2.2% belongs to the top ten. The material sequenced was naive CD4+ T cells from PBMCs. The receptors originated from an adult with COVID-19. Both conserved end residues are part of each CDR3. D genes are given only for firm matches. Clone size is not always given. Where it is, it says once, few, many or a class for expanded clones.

CASSSQGAGLNTGELFF TGTGCCAGCAGCAGTCAGGGTGCGGGGCTGAACACCGGGGAGCTGTTTTTT - TRBJ2-2 TRBV28 few
CSASVLAGATSTDTQYF TGCAGTGCTAGTGTCCTAGCGGGGGCCACTAGCACAGATACGCAGTATTTT TRBD2 TRBJ2-3 TRBV20-1 -
CASSFWRGLTTSYEQYF TGTGCCAGCAGCTTTTGGCGGGGGCTCACCACGTCCTACGAGCAGTACTTC - TRBJ2-7 TRBV5-6 -
CASSSASGGASTQYF TGTGCCAGCAGCTCGGCTAGCGGGGGGGCCTCAACGCAGTATTTT TRBD2 TRBJ2-3 TRBV6-5 -
CASSQWGINYGYTF TGTGCCAGCAGTCAATGGGGAATTAACTATGGCTACACCTTC - TRBJ1-2 TRBV6-2/TRBV6-3 -
CASSRGAASGDPYEQYF TGTGCCAGCAGCCGGGGGGCAGCTAGCGGGGATCCCTACGAGCAGTACTTC TRBD2 TRBJ2-7 TRBV7-6 -
CASSFSGLAGGPGELFF TGTGCCAGCAGTTTCTCCGGACTAGCGGGGGGGCCCGGGGAGCTGTTTTTT TRBD2 TRBJ2-2 TRBV28 once
CASKSRTVSGGRDYYEQYF TGTGCCAGCAAGTCCCGGACAGTCAGTGGGGGACGGGACTATTACGAGCAGTACTTC - TRBJ2-7 TRBV28 few
CASSPRQATAYEQYF TGCGCCAGCAGCCCGAGACAGGCGACTGCCTACGAGCAGTACTTC - TRBJ2-7 TRBV5-1 once
CASSLPQGRETQYF TGTGCCAGCAGCTTGCCCCAGGGTAGGGAGACCCAGTACTTC - TRBJ2-5 TRBV5-4 -
CASSQSWVGTSSDTQYF TGCGCCAGCAGCCAAAGTTGGGTGGGGACTAGTTCCGATACGCAGTATTTT TRBD2 TRBJ2-3 TRBV4-3 once
CASSYTDLTGTDTQYF TGTGCCAGCAGTTACACTGATTTGACTGGCACAGATACGCAGTATTTT - TRBJ2-3 TRBV6-5 -
CASSLRESSGANVLTF TGCGCCAGCAGCCTCAGGGAGAGCTCTGGGGCCAACGTCCTGACTTTC - TRBJ2-6 TRBV4-1 -
CASSKPTGVGNEQYF TGTGCCAGTAGTAAACCTACAGGGGTGGGGAACGAGCAGTACTTC TRBD1 TRBJ2-7 TRBV19 -
CASSEFGFGGQPQHF TGTGCCAGCAGTGAATTTGGGTTCGGAGGGCAGCCCCAGCATTTT - TRBJ1-5 TRBV6-1 -
CASSGVPHEQYF TGTGCCAGCTCGGGGGTTCCCCACGAGCAGTACTTC - TRBJ2-7 TRBV6-5 -
CASSGIGIDYTF TGTGCCAGCAGTGGGATAGGAATTGACTACACCTTC - TRBJ1-2 TRBV25-1 -
CAARDRVRDEQYF TGTGCCGCCCGGGACAGGGTAAGGGACGAGCAGTACTTC TRBD1 TRBJ2-7 TRBV5-4 -
CASIPQGPSHQPQHF TGTGCCAGTATACCACAGGGACCTTCCCATCAGCCCCAGCATTTT - TRBJ1-5 TRBV19 few
CASSQGSGPDTQYF TGCGCCAGCAGCCAAGGCAGCGGCCCAGATACGCAGTATTTT - TRBJ2-3 TRBV4-1 -
CASSAGSSGNTIYF TGTGCCAGCAGTGCAGGGTCTTCTGGAAACACCATATATTTT - TRBJ1-3 TRBV9 once
CASSSQGELYGYTF TGTGCCAGCAGCTCACAGGGGGAACTCTATGGCTACACCTTC TRBD1 TRBJ1-2 TRBV5-4 -
CATLPPSCLMGNQPQHF TGTGCCACCCTCCCCCCATCGTGTTTGATGGGCAATCAGCCCCAGCATTTT - TRBJ1-5 TRBV5-3 few
CSASPLGTGGSYGNQPQHF TGCAGTGCTAGTCCCTTGGGGACAGGGGGGTCCTATGGCAATCAGCCCCAGCATTTT TRBD1 TRBJ1-5 TRBV20-1 -
CASRPGQGYSPLHF TGTGCCAGCAGACCGGGACAGGGCTATTCACCCCTCCACTTT TRBD1 TRBJ1-6 TRBV2 -
CASGAFNSPLHF TGTGCCAGTGGGGCATTTAATTCACCCCTCCACTTT - TRBJ1-6 TRBV27 once
CASSSTSGGADTQYF TGTGCCAGCAGCTCGACTAGCGGGGGGGCAGATACGCAGTATTTT TRBD2 TRBJ2-3 TRBV9 -
CASRTQDTQYF TGTGCCAGCCGGACACAAGATACGCAGTATTTT - TRBJ2-3 TRBV5-4 -